The rows below give T cell receptor beta chains drawn from one sample of a study of T-cell reconstitution after alpha-beta-depleted transplantation in children. Each CDR3 protein gets one entry after TCRdb re-called the PCR reads with MiXCR. The sample contains about 240,000 distinct CDR3 sequences, roughly a quarter of which appear only once. The sample in question was PBMCs, obtained before TCRalphabeta/CD19-depleted stem cell transplant. The receptor source for this set is a girl aged 2 to 10 with Fanconi anemia, due to receive a stem cell transplant. The CDR3 runs from the conserved cysteine through the conserved F or W. The order of the fields is CDR3 protein, CDR3 DNA, clone size, V gene, D gene, J gene. The D gene is left open where the match is weak. Clone size is shown for a subset of rows, as once, few, many or a class of expanded clone.

CASSYSEQSWNTEAFF TGTGCCAGCAGTTACTCGGAGCAGTCCTGGAACACTGAAGCTTTCTTT many TRBV6-5 - TRBJ1-1
CASSLILAGSYNEQFF TGTGCCAGCAGCTTAATTCTAGCGGGCTCCTACAATGAGCAGTTCTTC many TRBV7-9 TRBD2 TRBJ2-1
CASSSFPGQGWEQYF TGTGCCAGCAGTTCCTTCCCGGGACAGGGGTGGGAGCAGTACTTC many TRBV27 TRBD1 TRBJ2-7
CASSPVDPYRSYEQYF TGCGCCAGCAGCCCCGTAGACCCATACCGATCCTACGAGCAGTACTTC few TRBV4-1 - TRBJ2-7
CSASLRYQETQYF TGCAGTGCTAGTCTACGGTACCAAGAGACCCAGTACTTC many TRBV20-1 - TRBJ2-5
CAGNRAPGGLEQYF TGTGCCGGGAACCGGGCCCCGGGAGGGCTCGAGCAGTACTTC many TRBV30 TRBD2 TRBJ2-7
CSGLNPPSYNEQFF TGCAGTGGTCTCAACCCTCCCTCCTACAATGAGCAGTTCTTC few TRBV20-1 - TRBJ2-1
CASSKARSLRGASVEQYF TGTGCCAGCAGCAAAGCAAGGTCGCTTCGGGGGGCGAGCGTAGAGCAGTACTTC - TRBV21-1 - TRBJ2-7
CASSLTYGLAGETQYF TGTGCCAGCAGCTTGACTTATGGACTAGCGGGAGAGACCCAGTACTTC many TRBV5-6 TRBD2 TRBJ2-5
CAISARDSGTGELFF TGTGCCATCAGTGCTAGGGACAGTGGCACCGGGGAGCTGTTTTTT - TRBV10-3 TRBD1 TRBJ2-2
CSARLRVEQFF TGCAGTGCTAGGCTTAGGGTCGAGCAGTTCTTC many TRBV20-1 - TRBJ2-1
CASSLMASGATDTQYF TGTGCCAGCAGCTTAATGGCTAGCGGGGCCACAGATACGCAGTATTTT few TRBV7-2 TRBD2 TRBJ2-3
CSTGSKNFDNEQFF TGCAGTACTGGGAGTAAGAACTTTGACAATGAGCAGTTCTTC - TRBV20-1 - TRBJ2-1
CASSVRESYEQYF TGTGCCAGCAGTGTGAGGGAATCTTACGAGCAGTACTTC few TRBV25-1 - TRBJ2-7
CASSSGQAVQETQYF TGTGCCAGCAGTTCAGGACAGGCCGTCCAAGAGACCCAGTACTTC - TRBV28 TRBD1 TRBJ2-5
CSVDGAGAYEQYF TGCAGCGTTGACGGCGCAGGGGCTTACGAGCAGTACTTC many TRBV29-1 - TRBJ2-7
CASSLEFISLETQYF TGCGCCAGCAGCTTGGAGTTCATCTCGCTAGAGACCCAGTACTTC once TRBV5-1 - TRBJ2-5
CASSRTSGVYTGELFF TGCGCCAGCAGCCGGACTAGCGGGGTCTATACCGGGGAGCTGTTTTTT - TRBV5-1 TRBD2 TRBJ2-2
CSVAASGAQETQYF TGCAGCGTTGCGGCTAGCGGGGCACAAGAGACCCAGTACTTC few TRBV29-1 TRBD2 TRBJ2-5
CASSPPRLLYEQYF TGTGCCAGCTCACCACCCCGTTTGCTCTACGAGCAGTACTTC - TRBV18 - TRBJ2-7
CASSEGLAGYQETQYF TGCGCCAGCAGCGAGGGACTAGCGGGATATCAAGAGACCCAGTACTTC - TRBV5-1 TRBD2 TRBJ2-5
CASSLTGGTEAFF TGCGCCAGCAGCTTGACAGGGGGCACTGAAGCTTTCTTT many TRBV5-1 TRBD1 TRBJ1-1
CASSTPGQGAGNTIYF TGTGCCAGCAGTACACCGGGACAGGGCGCTGGAAACACCATATATTTT many TRBV6-4 TRBD1 TRBJ1-3
CASSQYEGLASFHETQYF TGCGCCAGCAGCCAATACGAGGGACTAGCCTCCTTCCACGAGACCCAGTACTTC - TRBV4-1 TRBD2 TRBJ2-5
CAISEGHLSGNTIYF TGTGCCATCAGTGAGGGACATCTCTCTGGAAACACTATATATTTT many TRBV10-3 - TRBJ1-3
CSAAGPNTEAFF TGCAGCGCCGCAGGCCCGAACACTGAAGCTTTCTTT many TRBV29-1 - TRBJ1-1
CSAQTSGPHEQFF TGCAGCGCCCAGACTAGCGGGCCCCATGAGCAGTTCTTC many TRBV29-1 TRBD2 TRBJ2-1
CSARDRSRSGRWGDEQFF TGCAGTGCTAGAGATAGGTCCCGAAGCGGGCGGTGGGGTGATGAGCAGTTCTTC - TRBV20-1 - TRBJ2-1
CSAWGQGGYEQYF TGCAGTGCTTGGGGACAGGGAGGGTACGAGCAGTACTTC few TRBV20-1 TRBD1 TRBJ2-7
CSAGSRTGEQFF TGCAGTGCTGGTTCTAGAACTGGTGAGCAGTTCTTC many TRBV20-1 - TRBJ2-1
CSAGIVAYEQYF TGCAGTGCAGGCATAGTCGCCTACGAGCAGTACTTC many TRBV20-1 - TRBJ2-7
CASSLDGGRTYEQYF TGTGCCAGCAGCTTAGATGGGGGTCGGACTTACGAGCAGTACTTC - TRBV11-2 - TRBJ2-7
CSARQGETQYF TGCAGCGCCCGGCAAGGGGAGACCCAGTACTTC once TRBV29-1 - TRBJ2-5
CSARGGPSYEQYF TGCAGTGCTAGAGGAGGGCCGTCCTACGAGCAGTACTTC - TRBV20-1 - TRBJ2-7
CASSPPGRGGDNEQFF TGTGCCAGCTCACCACCAGGAAGGGGAGGGGATAATGAGCAGTTCTTC once TRBV18 TRBD2 TRBJ2-1
CSARDLPWNEQFF TGCAGTGCTAGAGATCTCCCGTGGAATGAGCAGTTCTTC many TRBV20-1 - TRBJ2-1
CSASGTGNSPLHF TGCAGTGCTTCCGGGACAGGGAATTCACCCCTCCACTTT many TRBV20-1 TRBD1 TRBJ1-6
CASSLMRDEQFF TGTGCCAGCAGCTTAATGAGAGACGAGCAGTTCTTC - TRBV11-2 - TRBJ2-1
CASSQQTRYEQYF TGTGCCAGCAGCCAACAAACCAGATACGAGCAGTACTTC - TRBV4-2 - TRBJ2-7
CSAEDETGGSFYNEQFF TGCAGTGCCGAGGATGAAACAGGAGGGTCCTTCTACAATGAGCAGTTCTTC many TRBV20-1 - TRBJ2-1
CSVEGGSQETQYF TGCAGCGTTGAAGGGGGCAGCCAAGAGACCCAGTACTTC - TRBV29-1 - TRBJ2-5